This TCR beta chain was sequenced in a study of T cells expressing NK-cell markers. The germline gives CDR1 SGHTA, CDR2 FQGNSA. This CDR3 comprises 15 residues. One entry per CDR3 protein, without DNA, is what TCRdb gives after re-calling the 5' RACE reads. The sample features under 200,000 distinct CDR3 sequences, with 15% to 20% in its top ten. Sequenced material: blood T cells: a sorted CD56 or NKG2C T cell subset, CD4+ or CD8+ T cells, or bulk PBMC T cells (not recorded which). The TCR comes from a woman aged 18-70 years in good health. This chain links TRBV7-2 with TRBJ2-7; without DNA, the TCRdb call of TRBD1 cannot be checked. The CDR3 loop is CASSPAGYSSYEQYF.